This TCR beta chain was obtained from a study of T cells in women clearing cervical HPV infection listed by TCRdb under 2018. About the full investigation: Cases were some 24 women with histologically confirmed HPV16-related CIN3 or worse, including a couple of invasive cancers. The approximately 23 controls were women who cleared a single incident HPV16 infection within 12 months without developing precancer or cancer. Blood from cases was collected at the visit where the lesion was first found, while blood from controls was collected once the infection could no longer be detected. Among cases, blood sampling occurred a median of about 150 days after lesion detection, with an interquartile range of 90 to 200 days. Since only a few of the women had HLA typing available, the possibility that HLA type was acting as a confounder could not be ruled out. This exploratory proof-of-principle case-control study, nested within the Guanacaste HPV Natural History Study in Costa Rica, compared TCR repertoires among women with different cervical HPV16 outcomes. Cases and controls were matched on age within five years and on year of sample collection. A median age of approximately 31 years was observed in cases versus approximately 40 in controls, and no significant differences in baseline characteristics were found. In the parent cohort, around 9,500 women aged 18 or older were enrolled in Guanacaste, Costa Rica, during 1993 to 1994 and were followed for more than 6 years. As quality controls, five blinded duplicates were added to each group, bringing the total to roughly 60 samples made up of roughly 50 participants and about ten replicates. Broad study findings and their caveats: Lower TRBV6-7 relative abundance was observed in cases than in controls (0.11% versus 0.16%; Bonferroni P = 0.0008). Because T-cell numbers per sample were unknown, differences in richness could reflect varying T-cell content rather than repertoire biology. Random forest classifiers combining richness and V gene abundances distinguished cases from controls with an estimated AUC of approximately 0.8. Significantly higher TCR repertoire richness was observed in CIN3+ cases than in controls across sequencing depths, whereas no difference in evenness was found. The cross-sectional design could not show whether associations preceded infection or resulted from it; effector/memory subsets and HPV-specific T cells were not isolated.

Every participant had a single incident cervical HPV16 infection, and women with prevalent HPV16 infections were excluded. Cervical HPV DNA was detected by MY09/MY11 PCR, and genotyping was performed by dot-blot hybridization. Roughly 15 mL of heparinized blood were centrifuged, and the buffy coat was split into aliquots, frozen at -30 degrees C, and then kept at -80 degrees C. QIAGEN kits were used to extract genomic DNA from the buffy coat specimens. In the case of this clone: Which antigen it targets is not known. The read stops 3 residues short of the end of the CDR3; the missing end is completed from the germline J gene.

TCR beta CDR3 regions were amplified by multiplex PCR using the immunoSEQ assay from an average of 1200 ng genomic DNA per sample. To correct primer bias, the assay used a complete synthetic TCR repertoire to set an amplification baseline. The amplicons were sequenced using the Illumina platform. In the original analysis: Sequence errors were corrected by clustering with frequency ratios and a modified nearest-neighbor algorithm, and the sequences were then analyzed in the immunoSEQ Analyzer using IMGT gene definitions. At each rarefaction depth, TCR richness and evenness were averaged across 20 rarefaction repeats, and samples with fewer sequences than that depth were excluded. V, D and J gene relative abundances were compared between groups with Wilcoxon rank sum tests, applying FDR correction. Blinded duplicates gave an intraclass correlation of 95.6% for TCR richness and an average of about 76% across 66 gene segments. TCRdb re-hosts the immuneACCESS table, in-frame sequences only. Its copies lack some clones; in the studies checked, an unresolved V gene accounts for under half of them, and the cause for the rest is not known. Clone size and the V and J calls come from that table; the DNA yielded D and trimming. The sample table records 40,000 or so clones. Jointly, the top ten make up less than 6% of the sample.

V loses 3 bases, J loses 7 bases, and the germline ends lie 13 bases apart. The CDR3 numbers 13 residues from cysteine through phenylalanine. Part of the CDR3 DNA is given, 30 bases translated from base 1. CDR1 and CDR2 (SQVTM, ANQGSEA) derive from the germline V gene. This clonotype was sampled from a woman aged 18 to 75 with a cervical HPV16 infection that either progressed to CIN3+ or cleared (not recorded which). The sequenced sample consisted of blood buffy coat. The receptor chain draws on TRBV29-1 and TRBJ2-1, with TRBD2 as a weak D call on 5 bases. The covered CDR3 bases are TGCAGCGTTGAGCTACGGCGGAGGAATGAG. This codes for CSVELRRRNE. The full CDR3 protein is CSVELRRRNEQFF.